The entry below describes one T cell receptor (beta chain). Its antigen is currently unknown. The CDR3 loop spans 15 amino acids. V gave up 0 bases and J gave up 8 bases, with 17 bases separating them. From germline, CDR1 is SGHRS and CDR2 YFSETQ. The donors were in the roughly 120-subject validation cohort; that cohort was separate from the roughly 730-subject first cohort. The sample originates from a study of cytomegalovirus exposure and HLA in healthy donors. The study's findings and limits: Under in vitro conditions, three CMV-associated chains were confirmed as specific for CMV antigens. The investigators catalogued 150 or so TCR beta chains as cytomegalovirus-associated.

The assay was immunoSEQ multiplex PCR, and TCRdb's table has in-frame clones only and misses some. The data hold tens of thousands of clones, with roughly 93% observed a single time. The TCR comes from a woman aged 25 to 45 in good health and CMV-seronegative. Sequenced sample: PBMCs. V is TRBV5-1 and J is TRBJ1-2; D perhaps matches TRBD1 (6 bases). CDR3 sequence: CASSLDGAGEFGYTF. The CDR3 bases are TGCGCCAGCAGCTTGGACGGGGCAGGGGAATTCGGCTACACCTTC.